These 10 T cell receptor beta chains were all obtained from the same sample, sequenced in a study of blood T cells in healthy people across ages. A second PCR of about 7 to 11 cycles used a sample-barcoded 5' primer and a J-beta primer mix. TCRdb recomputed calls from the 5' RACE reads with MiXCR, one row per CDR3 protein. The sample has fewer than 1,000,000 distinct CDR3 sequences, about 46% seen once. Sequenced input: blood. The receptors come from an elderly man in good health.

This clonotype was counted a few times. CDR3 in amino acids: CASSPTSGTLGEQYF. The DNA for the CDR3 is TGTGCCAGCAGCCCTACTAGCGGGACCCTAGGAGAGCAGTACTTC. The chain joins TRBV7-3 to TRBJ2-5, with TRBD2 identical over 10 bases. Germline assignment: CDR1 SGHTA and CDR2 FQGTGA. The trim removed 5 bases at V and 11 bases at J, leaving 14 bases unmatched. This CDR3 spans 15 amino acids. The full variable domain, with the rest looked up from reference TRBV7-3 and TRBJ2-5, is GAGVSQTPSNKVTEKGKYVELRCDPISGHTALYWYRQSLGQGPEFLIYFQGTGAADDSGLPNDRFFAVRPEGSVSTLKIQRTERGDSAVYLCASSPTSGTLGEQYFGPGTRLLVL.

This chain connects TRBV7-9 to TRBJ1-4; 7 nucleotides align to TRBD1. With 5 bases clipped from V and 5 bases from J, the junction kept 14 bases outside the gene matches. CDR3 length equals 17 residues. From germline, CDR1 is SEHNR and CDR2 FQNEAQ (reference sequence). CDR3 residues: CASSDFPPGQLNEKLFF. CDR3 in DNA: TGTGCCAGCAGCGATTTTCCCCCGGGACAGCTAAATGAAAAACTGTTTTTT.

This clonotype occurred a few times. This chain joins TRBV18 and TRBJ2-1; a weak D match, TRBD2 (6 bases). Trimming pared 2 bases from V and 2 bases from J, leaving 10 bases between. The CDR3 is made up of 15 amino acids. Germline V gene sequence: CDR1 KGHSH, CDR2 LQKENI. The CDR3 DNA reads TGTGCCAGCTCACCAACGGGAGAGACCTACAATGAGCAGTTCTTC. Protein product: CASSPTGETYNEQFF.

Notes on this clonotype: A much larger clone is a single base away; this may be a read error. V gene TRBV20-1 combines with J gene TRBJ2-1; D possibly corresponds to TRBD2 (6 bases). The end of the DNA is better explained by TRBJ2-7, so the J call may be wrong. Per germline, CDR1 DFQATT and CDR2 SNEGSKA (reference sequence). This CDR3 is built from 16 residues. CDR3 region: CSAIRREETSYNEQYF. In DNA form, the CDR3 reads TGCAGTGCTATCCGGAGGGAGGAGACCTCCTACAATGAGCAGTACTTC.

This clonotype showed up just a few times. The chain links TRBV9 to TRBJ2-2; 11 bases agree with TRBD2. J lost 5 bases, V lost 7 bases, and 13 bases had no gene match. Germline-derived CDR1 and CDR2 are SGDLS and YYNGEE. The CDR3 has 17 residues. CDR3 residues: CASQGGGLAGGTGELFF. The CDR3 region has the DNA TGTGCCAGCCAGGGTGGTGGGCTAGCGGGAGGAACCGGGGAGCTGTTTTTT.

The chain joins TRBV29-1 to TRBJ2-1, with D perhaps TRBD2 (5 bases). V gave up 4 bases and J gave up 10 bases, with 11 bases separating them. The CDR3 consists of 11 residues. Germline V gene lookup returns CDR1 SQVTM and CDR2 ANQGSEA. The CDR3 DNA reads as TGCAGCGTTGCCGAGCCGGGAGAGCAGTTCTTC. Encoded protein: CSVAEPGEQFF.

This clonotype has just a few counts. The rearrangement joins TRBV7-2 to TRBJ2-7, with 13 bases aligning to TRBD2. The germline V gene has CDR1 SGHTA and CDR2 FQGNSA. The ends lost 5 bases at V and 3 bases at J; junction bases unmatched: 4. This CDR3 is 15 amino acids long. Written as DNA, the CDR3 is TGTGCCAGCAGCCCAACTAGCGGGAGGGACTACGAGCAGTACTTC. Translating it yields CASSPTSGRDYEQYF.

V usage is TRBV6-2 or TRBV6-3 and J usage is TRBJ2-1; the match to TRBD1 covers 8 bases. This CDR3 is 17 amino acids long. V lost 5 bases to trimming and J lost 2 bases; unmatched junction nucleotides: 11. Germline CDR1 MNHEY, CDR2 SVGEGT. The CDR3 sequence: CASSQNTGGRAYNEQFF. The CDR3 bases are TGTGCCAGCAGTCAGAATACAGGGGGTCGTGCCTACAATGAGCAGTTCTTC.

This clonotype appeared a few times. J is TRBJ2-3 and V is TRBV20-1, with a weak D call TRBD2 (6 bases). V lost 0 bases, J lost 2 bases, and 15 bases lay in between. The germline CDR1 and CDR2 sequences are DFQATT and SNEGSKA (reference sequence). This CDR3 has 16 amino acids. The CDR3 loop reads CSARDLRGTSTDTQYF. The CDR3 DNA reads as TGCAGTGCTAGAGATTTGCGGGGAACCTCCACAGATACGCAGTATTTT.

J is TRBJ2-5 and V is TRBV7-2; D possibly corresponds to TRBD1 (5 bases). V was trimmed by 8 bases and J by 2 bases, leaving 15 bases between them. CDR3 length: 14 residues. Germline V CDR1 and CDR2: SGHTA, FQGNSA. DNA for the CDR3: TGTGCCAGCCGACCGCAGGGTGGGCAAGAGACCCAGTACTTC. It codes for CASRPQGGQETQYF.